Below, 12 T cell receptor beta chains from the same sample are listed, as sequenced in a study of early T cells in non-severe SARS-CoV-2 infection. TCRdb passed the 5' RACE reads through MiXCR, listing each CDR3 protein once. The data show 75,000 or so distinct CDR3 sequences, 10% to 15% seen once. Sequenced material: whole blood. These receptors all stem from an adult who was a healthcare worker with PCR-confirmed SARS-CoV-2 infection or an uninfected control (not recorded which).

V and J are TRBV10-1 and TRBJ2-7; unclear D gene. The CDR3 covers 9 residues. V gave up 7 bases and J gave up 4 bases, with 2 bases separating them. CDR1 and CDR2 from the germline V gene are WNHNN and SYGVQD (reference sequence). The CDR3 coding sequence is TGCGCCAGCAATTACGAGCAGTACTTC. This encodes CASNYEQYF.

V gene TRBV6-5 combines with J gene TRBJ1-1; TRBD1 matches at 9 bases. The CDR3 has 15 residues. Germline V gives CDR1 MNHEY, CDR2 SVGAGI. J lost 4 bases, V lost 2 bases, and 5 bases had no gene match. For the CDR3, the DNA is TGTGCCAGCAGTTACGGGACAGGGTTCCGCACTGAAGCTTTCTTT. It yields the protein CASSYGTGFRTEAFF.

The table lists this clonotype with many counts. This chain links TRBV7-2 with TRBJ2-1; no firm D call. Germline lookup yields CDR1 SGHTA and CDR2 FQGNSA. This CDR3 region has 14 residues. The V and J ends lost 4 bases and 8 bases respectively, with 15 bases between them. The CDR3, as DNA: TGTGCCAGCAGCTCCCCCACCTGGATCTATGAGCAGTTCTTC. This codes for CASSSPTWIYEQFF.

This clonotype was recorded at least ten times. The chain is built from TRBV25-1 and TRBJ2-2; no firm D call. Germline CDR1 and CDR2: MGHDK and SYGVNS. V gave up 1 base and J gave up 4 bases, with 7 bases separating them. The CDR3 contains 14 residues. The CDR3 sequence: CASSELGPTGELFF. The CDR3 DNA reads as TGTGCCAGCAGTGAATTAGGACCCACCGGGGAGCTGTTTTTT.

This clonotype was counted a few times. The genes are TRBV12-3 or TRBV12-4 and TRBJ2-7, with 11 bases identical to TRBD2. The CDR3 runs 14 residues. The V and J ends lost 3 bases and 7 bases, in that order; junction bases with no gene match: 5. The CDR3, as DNA: TGTGCCAGCAGTTTGGTAGCGGGAGGGGGAGAGCAGTACTTC. This codes for CASSLVAGGGEQYF.

This clonotype was seen many times. The chain employs TRBV2 and TRBJ2-1; 7 bases are shared with TRBD1. J gave up 2 bases and V 5 bases, and 9 bases lay outside the gene matches. The CDR3 consists of 16 residues. The germline CDR1 and CDR2 sequences are SNHLY and FYNNEI. CDR3 DNA: TGTGCCAGCAGTAGTCGCAACAGGGGCACCTACAATGAGCAGTTCTTC. This codes for CASSSRNRGTYNEQFF.

The chain links TRBV5-1 to TRBJ2-1; D unresolved. The CDR3 consists of 14 residues. Germline V gene data show CDR1 as SGHRS and CDR2 as YFSETQ. V lost 0 bases and J 4 bases, leaving 8 bases between the germline ends. The CDR3 sequence: CASSLGVYYNEQFF. The CDR3 bases are TGCGCCAGCAGCTTGGGGGTCTATTACAATGAGCAGTTCTTC.

At least ten counts were recorded for this clonotype. The limits of the CDR3 on the DNA are not certain, so only TCRdb's listed CDR3 is given. V gene TRBV21-1 combines with J gene TRBJ1-4. TRBV21-1 is assigned pseudogene status. Ends included, the CDR3 has 12 residues. This chain's CDR3 is CASSKEGKNCFF.

This clonotype was seen at least ten times. The V and J genes are TRBV2 and TRBJ1-2; TRBD1 is a possible D gene (6 bases). Germline values: CDR1 SNHLY, CDR2 FYNNEI. The CDR3 is 13 amino acids. V shed 8 bases and J shed 0 bases, with 10 bases lying between them. The CDR3 loop reads CASGTTPNYGYTF. In DNA, the CDR3 is TGTGCCAGCGGGACAACACCTAACTATGGCTACACCTTC.

This clonotype was detected many times. V usage is TRBV11-2 and J usage is TRBJ1-5, with 8 nucleotides matching TRBD1. In germline, CDR1 is SGHAT, CDR2 FQNNGV. The V gene end was trimmed by 5 bases and the J gene end by 2 bases; junction bases not matched to a gene: 11. CDR3 size: 17 residues. CDR3 region: CASSKGTGGGGNQPQHF. The CDR3 nucleotides read TGTGCCAGCAGCAAAGGGACAGGCGGTGGGGGCAATCAGCCCCAGCATTTT.

A few counts support this clonotype. As DNA, the CDR3 is TGTGCCAGCAGCATAGAAGCGGGAGCCACGAGCACAGATACGCAGTATTTT. Translating gives CASSIEAGATSTDTQYF. The chain has TRBV7-6 and TRBJ2-3, with 8 bases lining up with TRBD2. The CDR3 is 17 amino acids. V shed 5 bases and J 0 bases; nucleotides not matched to a gene: 10. Germline V lookup: CDR1 SGHVS, CDR2 FNYEAQ. Full variable domain (remainder filled in from reference TRBV7-6 and TRBJ2-3): GAGVSQSPRYKVTKRGQDVALRCDPISGHVSLYWYRQALGQGPEFLTYFNYEAQQDKSGLPNDRFSAERPEGSISTLTIQRTEQRDSAMYRCASSIEAGATSTDTQYFGPGTRLTVL.

This clonotype came up many times. This chain uses TRBV7-6 with TRBJ2-2; 12 nucleotides agree with TRBD2. V lost 2 bases and J lost 4; bases outside the gene matches: 5. The CDR3 sequence is 17 residues long. Germline V gene lookup returns CDR1 SGHVS and CDR2 FNYEAQ. CDR3 nucleotides: TGTGCCAGCAGCTTATATGAGACTAGCGGGAGCACCGGGGAGCTGTTTTTT. This sequence encodes CASSLYETSGSTGELFF.